This T cell receptor beta chain was profiled in a study of T-cell reconstitution after alpha-beta-depleted transplantation in children. There are many counts of this clonotype. As it was prepared, the TCRbeta library received unique molecular identifiers. One entry per CDR3 protein, called by TCRdb with MiXCR from the PCR reads. The table has 70,000 to 100,000 distinct CDR3 sequences, 9% to 15% seen once. Germline V gene lookup returns CDR1 SGHTA and CDR2 FQGNSA. This CDR3 contains 14 residues. Trimming took 2 bases from V and 4 from J, leaving 6 bases between them. Here the sequenced sample was PBMCs from the stem cell graft donor, taken from the stem cell graft. The chain uses TRBV7-2 and TRBJ2-6, with D unclear. This TCR was recovered from a human donor who donated a stem cell graft to a child with inherited bone marrow failure. Here the CDR3 reads CASSLLVGANVLTF. The CDR3 DNA sequence: TGTGCCAGCAGCTTACTCGTCGGGGCCAACGTCCTGACTTTC. Together with reference TRBV7-2 and TRBJ2-6, the CDR3 gives the full variable domain: GAGVSQSPSNKVTEKGKDVELRCDPISGHTALYWYRQSLGQGLEFLIYFQGNSAPDKSGLPSDRFSAERTGGSVSTLTIQRTQQEDSAVYLCASSLLVGANVLTFGAGSRLTVL.